The present TCR beta chain was sequenced within a study of molecular identifiers for immune sequencing clone quantification. TCRdb recomputed calls from the PCR reads with MiXCR, one row per CDR3 protein. This sample carries a few hundred thousand distinct CDR3 sequences, 20% to 25% of them seen once, and the ten largest clones take around 0.86%. There are 18 residues in the CDR3. Trimming took 0 bases from V and 0 from J, leaving 19 bases between them. Germline V gene lookup returns CDR1 SGHKS and CDR2 YYEKEE (reference sequence). This clonotype has at least ten counts. Sequenced input: naive CD8+ T cells from blood, with Jurkat cell RNA spiked in. Subset defined: FACS-sorted CD8+CD4-CCR7+CD45RA+ naive T cells. The sequence derives from a human donor in good health. Some libraries in this study had Jurkat cell RNA spiked in. The J gene is TRBJ2-7, the V gene TRBV5-5; D is perhaps TRBD1 (5 bases). The CDR3 DNA follows: TGTGCCAGCAGCTTGGATGCGTCTTGGACAATGAGCTCCTACGAGCAGTACTTC. This gives the protein CASSLDASWTMSSYEQYF.